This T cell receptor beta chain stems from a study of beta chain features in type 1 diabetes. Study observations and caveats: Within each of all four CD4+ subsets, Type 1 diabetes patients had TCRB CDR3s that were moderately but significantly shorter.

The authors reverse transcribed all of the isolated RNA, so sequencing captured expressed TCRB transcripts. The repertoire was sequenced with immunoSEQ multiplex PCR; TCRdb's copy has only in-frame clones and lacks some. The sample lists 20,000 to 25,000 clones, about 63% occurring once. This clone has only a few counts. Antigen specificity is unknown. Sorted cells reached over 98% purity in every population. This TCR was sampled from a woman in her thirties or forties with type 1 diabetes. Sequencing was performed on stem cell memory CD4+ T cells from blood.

The CDR3 DNA sequence: TGTGCCAGCAGCTTAGAGGGACAGGGTTCCTACGAGCAGTACTTC. Translating it yields CASSLEGQGSYEQYF. The chain recombines TRBV7-2 with TRBJ2-7; 9 bases align to TRBD1. The CDR3 is 15 residues long. The V gene's germline CDR1 is SGHTA and CDR2 FQGNSA. Trimming took 1 base from V and 1 from J; bases not matched to a gene: 2.